A single sample gave rise to the 9 T cell receptor beta chains below, sequenced in a study of T cell responses to AZD1222 COVID-19 vaccine. TCRdb keeps only in-frame clones here, not all; method: immunoSEQ multiplex PCR. This sample carries about 130,000 clones, 88% of them seen once, and the ten largest clones take about 19%. Sequences were derived from peripheral blood, sampled on day 0 of MenACWY control vaccination. The source of these receptors is an adult in good health.

The J gene is TRBJ1-2, the V gene TRBV30; TRBD1 agrees at 10 bases. The CDR3 has 13 residues. The germline gives CDR1 GTSNPN, CDR2 SVGIG (reference sequence). Trimming took 3 bases from V and 7 from J; bases not matched to a gene: 5. CDR3 DNA: TGTGCCTGGAGCGGGACAGGGGTCGGTGGCTACACCTTC. Protein: CAWSGTGVGGYTF.

V usage is TRBV28 and J usage is TRBJ2-7; D perhaps matches TRBD2 (6 bases). V lost 6 bases, J lost 2 bases, and 17 bases lay in between. Germline CDR1 is MDHEN and CDR2 is SYDVKM. CDR3 length: 15 residues. Here the CDR3 reads CASRPTSGGAYEQYF. CDR3 nucleotides: TGTGCCAGCAGGCCTACTAGTGGAGGGGCCTACGAGCAGTACTTC.

This rearrangement joins TRBV11-2 to TRBJ2-2; D remains unclear. The CDR3 runs 14 residues. Germline V gives CDR1 SGHAT, CDR2 FQNNGV. With 7 bases removed from V and 8 bases from J, the gap between germline ends came to 17 bases. In DNA form, the CDR3 reads TGTGCCAGCAACAGCCGGGTCCGAGTTGGGGAGCTGTTTTTT. Translating gives CASNSRVRVGELFF.

The chain is built from TRBV6-1 and TRBJ1-3; D remains unclear. CDR1 is MNHNS, CDR2 SASEGT, per germline. CDR3 size: 16 residues. Trimming shortened V by 2 bases and J by 0 bases, and 11 bases separated the two germline ends. CDR3: CASSESRAASGNTIYF. In nucleotides, the CDR3 is TGTGCCAGCAGTGAAAGTCGAGCTGCCTCTGGAAACACCATATATTTT.

The CDR3 nucleotides are TGTGCCAGCAGTTTCAAGGGAGGGGCAACCTACGAGCAGTACTTC. This encodes CASSFKGGATYEQYF. The chain employs TRBV28 and TRBJ2-7; 7 bases line up with TRBD2. CDR3 length equals 15 residues. The germline CDR1 and CDR2 sequences are MDHEN and SYDVKM. J lost 2 bases, V lost 3 bases, and 7 bases had no gene match. Combining the CDR3 with reference TRBV28 and TRBJ2-7 gives the whole variable domain DVKVTQSSRYLVKRTGEKVFLECVQDMDHENMFWYRQDPGLGLRLIYFSYDVKMKEKGDIPEGYSVSREKKERFSLILESASTNQTSMYLCASSFKGGATYEQYFGPGTRLTVT.

CDR3 loop: CASSPDSYTDTQYF. The CDR3 DNA follows: TGTGCCAGCTCACCAGACAGTTACACAGATACGCAGTATTTT. The rearrangement joins TRBV18 to TRBJ2-3; tentative D call: TRBD1 (5 bases). The CDR3 length is 14 residues. With 2 bases removed from V and 2 bases from J, the gap between germline ends came to 8 bases. The germline CDR1 and CDR2 sequences are KGHSH and LQKENI. Based on the CDR3 plus reference TRBV18 and TRBJ2-3, the full variable domain is NAGVMQNPRHLVRRRGQEARLRCSPMKGHSHVYWYRQLPEEGLKFMVYLQKENIIDESGMPKERFSAEFPKEGPSILRIQQVVRGDSAAYFCASSPDSYTDTQYFGPGTRLTVL.

This rearrangement joins TRBV5-1 to TRBJ2-7; 10 bases are shared with TRBD2. This CDR3 is 15 amino acids long. Germline values: CDR1 SGHRS, CDR2 YFSETQ. Trimming removed 4 bases from V and 2 bases from J; junction bases left unmatched: 6. The CDR3 sequence is CASSPRTSGTYEQYF. For the CDR3, the DNA is TGCGCCAGCAGCCCAAGGACTAGCGGAACCTACGAGCAGTACTTC.

V is TRBV6-1 and J is TRBJ2-7; D unclear. CDR3 size: 15 residues. Looked up from germline, CDR1 is MNHNS and CDR2 is SASEGT. Between the trimmed V and J ends, which lost 0 bases and 3 bases, there was a span of 12 bases. The DNA for the CDR3 is TGTGCCAGCAGTGAAGCGCGTAGCAAATACTACGAGCAGTACTTC. Translating gives CASSEARSKYYEQYF.

This chain uses TRBV7-6 with TRBJ1-3; tentatively, D is TRBD1 (6 bases). The CDR3 spans 16 residues. Germline V gives CDR1 SGHVS, CDR2 FNYEAQ. With 1 base removed from V and 0 bases from J, the gap between germline ends came to 10 bases. In nucleotides, the CDR3 is TGTGCCAGCAGCTTAGGAGGACAGAGCTCTGGAAACACCATATATTTT. The encoded protein is CASSLGGQSSGNTIYF.